This T cell receptor beta chain was captured in a study of shared clonotypes between healthy human individuals. General study findings and limits: Among non-shared clonotypes, generation probabilities were lower than among those shared by all four donors.

The donor population consisted of healthy HIV-negative adults with no recent acute infections or vaccinations. The material for each subset, its genomic DNA, was split evenly across several immunoSEQ plates. Source study methods: Sequence data from immunoSEQ were junction-only and lacked quality scores; consequently, filtering differed. Profiled with immunoSEQ multiplex PCR; TCRdb holds only in-frame clones, not every one. V and J calls and clone size come straight from that table; D and trimming were deduced from the DNA. The sample consists of some 1.5 million clones, about 96% of them appearing once. The CDR3 runs 15 residues. Trimming cost V 5 bases and J 2 bases; bases outside gene matches: 4. Germline V gene sequence: CDR1 SGHTA, CDR2 FQGNSA. A note on this clone: Its antigen is undetermined.

The sequence was obtained from a man aged 25 to 40 in good health. Sequencing was done on a sample of naive CD4+ T cells sorted from blood. As to subset: CD45RA+ positively selected. This chain connects TRBV7-2 to TRBJ2-1, with 9 bases fitting TRBD1. The CDR3 region has the DNA TGTGCCAGCAGCCCCGACAGGGGGGCCTACAATGAGCAGTTCTTC. As protein: CASSPDRGAYNEQFF.